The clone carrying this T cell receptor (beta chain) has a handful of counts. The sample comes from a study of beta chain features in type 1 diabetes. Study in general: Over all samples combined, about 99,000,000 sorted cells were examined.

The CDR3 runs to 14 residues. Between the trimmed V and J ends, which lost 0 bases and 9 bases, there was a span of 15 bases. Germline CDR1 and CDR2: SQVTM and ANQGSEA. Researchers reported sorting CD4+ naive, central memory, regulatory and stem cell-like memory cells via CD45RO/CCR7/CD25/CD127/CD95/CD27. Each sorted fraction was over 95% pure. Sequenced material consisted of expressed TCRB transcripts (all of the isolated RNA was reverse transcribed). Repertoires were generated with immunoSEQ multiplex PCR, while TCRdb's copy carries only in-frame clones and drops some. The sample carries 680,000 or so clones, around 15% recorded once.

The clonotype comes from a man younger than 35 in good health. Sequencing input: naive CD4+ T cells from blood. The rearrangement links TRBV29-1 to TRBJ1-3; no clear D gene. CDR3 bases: TGCAGCGTTGAAGAGTACGGGCTTCTGGGCACCATATATTTT. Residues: CSVEEYGLLGTIYF.